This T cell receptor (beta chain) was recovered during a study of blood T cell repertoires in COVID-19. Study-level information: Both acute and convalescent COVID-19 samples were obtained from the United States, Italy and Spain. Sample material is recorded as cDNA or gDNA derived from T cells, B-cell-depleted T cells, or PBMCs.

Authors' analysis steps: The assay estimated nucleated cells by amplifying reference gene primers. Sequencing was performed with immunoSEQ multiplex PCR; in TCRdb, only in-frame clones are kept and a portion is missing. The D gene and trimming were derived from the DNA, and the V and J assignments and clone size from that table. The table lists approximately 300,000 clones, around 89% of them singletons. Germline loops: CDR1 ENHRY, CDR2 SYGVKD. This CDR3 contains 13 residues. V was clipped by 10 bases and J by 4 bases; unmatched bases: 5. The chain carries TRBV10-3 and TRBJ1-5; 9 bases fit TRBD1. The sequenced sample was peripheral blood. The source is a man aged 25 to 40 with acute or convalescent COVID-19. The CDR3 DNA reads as TGTGCCACCCGGGACAGGGAGAATCAGCCCCAGCATTTT. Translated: CATRDRENQPQHF.